The entry below gives a single TCR beta chain sequence along with its context. Plating combined about 200,000 CFSE-labeled responder cells with about 200,000 irradiated, violet-dye-labeled stimulator cells. Sorted after the reaction were proliferating CFSE-low CD3+CD4+ and CD3+CD8+ responders. The data are from a study of graft-versus-host responses after intestinal transplantation. Study-level background: Anti-thymocyte globulin induction preceded about three years of tacrolimus and steroid maintenance in all recipients. Study results and limitations: An association linked early post-transplant HvG declines with peak circulating GvH clone levels.

With 3 bases clipped from V and 2 bases from J, the junction kept 5 bases outside the gene matches. The CDR3 consists of 16 residues. CDR1 SGHTA and CDR2 FQGNSA come from the germline V gene. Clones were read by immunoSEQ multiplex PCR, and TCRdb kept only the in-frame ones, dropping some. This sample has roughly 21,000 clones, with less than 45% found just once. The V gene is TRBV7-2, the J gene TRBJ2-7; 12 nucleotides match TRBD2. The sample here was alloreactive CD8+ T cells from a mixed lymphocyte reaction culture, taken before intestinal transplant. Stated subset: CFSE-low proliferating T cells sorted from roughly six-day pre-transplant mixed lymphocyte reaction (GvH or HvG direction). The TCR comes from a human patient who received an intestinal transplant. CDR3 DNA: TGTGCCAGCAGCTTCGCGACTAGCGGGAGAACCTACGAGCAGTACTTC. It yields the protein CASSFATSGRTYEQYF.